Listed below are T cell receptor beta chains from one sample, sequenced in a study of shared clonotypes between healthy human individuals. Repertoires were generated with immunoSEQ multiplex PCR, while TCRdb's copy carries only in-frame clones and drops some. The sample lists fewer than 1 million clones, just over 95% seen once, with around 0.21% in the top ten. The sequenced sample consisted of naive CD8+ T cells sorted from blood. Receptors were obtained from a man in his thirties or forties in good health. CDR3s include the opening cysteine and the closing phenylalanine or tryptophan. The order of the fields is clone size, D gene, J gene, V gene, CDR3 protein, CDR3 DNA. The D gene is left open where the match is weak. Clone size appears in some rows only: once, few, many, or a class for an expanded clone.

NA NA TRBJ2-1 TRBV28 CASSLWPRNRATEQFF TGTGCCAGCAGTTTATGGCCCCGAAACAGGGCTACTGAGCAGTTCTTC
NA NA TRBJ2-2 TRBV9 CASSPPLTGELFF TGTGCCAGCAGTCCTCCGCTGACCGGGGAGCTGTTTTTT
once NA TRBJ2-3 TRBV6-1 CASSESRGADTQYF TGTGCCAGCAGTGAAAGCAGGGGCGCAGATACGCAGTATTTT
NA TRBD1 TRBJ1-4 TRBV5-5 CASSVGTGTTNEKLFF TGTGCCAGCAGCGTCGGGACAGGGACAACTAATGAAAAACTGTTTTTT
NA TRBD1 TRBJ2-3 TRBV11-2 CASSLGWDRYTDTQYF TGTGCCAGCAGCTTAGGGTGGGACAGATACACAGATACGCAGTATTTT
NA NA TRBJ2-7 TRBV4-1 CASSQGITGSSYEQYF TGCGCCAGCAGCCAAGGAATAACGGGGAGCTCCTACGAGCAGTACTTC
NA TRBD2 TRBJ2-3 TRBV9 CASSARTSGTGDTQYF TGTGCCAGCAGCGCCCGGACTAGCGGGACCGGAGATACGCAGTATTTT
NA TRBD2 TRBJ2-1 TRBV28 CASSLGGSSYNEQFF TGTGCCAGCAGTCTTGGCGGGAGCTCCTACAATGAGCAGTTCTTC
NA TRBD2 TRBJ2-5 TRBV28 CASRGTSGREIGETQYF TGTGCCAGCAGGGGGACTAGCGGGAGGGAAATCGGTGAGACCCAGTACTTC
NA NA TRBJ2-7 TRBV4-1 CASSQRTSLVDEQYF TGCGCCAGCAGCCAGCGCACTAGCTTGGTCGACGAGCAGTACTTC
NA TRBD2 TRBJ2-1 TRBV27 CASRAEREGNEQFF TGTGCCAGCAGAGCGGAACGGGAGGGTAATGAGCAGTTCTTC